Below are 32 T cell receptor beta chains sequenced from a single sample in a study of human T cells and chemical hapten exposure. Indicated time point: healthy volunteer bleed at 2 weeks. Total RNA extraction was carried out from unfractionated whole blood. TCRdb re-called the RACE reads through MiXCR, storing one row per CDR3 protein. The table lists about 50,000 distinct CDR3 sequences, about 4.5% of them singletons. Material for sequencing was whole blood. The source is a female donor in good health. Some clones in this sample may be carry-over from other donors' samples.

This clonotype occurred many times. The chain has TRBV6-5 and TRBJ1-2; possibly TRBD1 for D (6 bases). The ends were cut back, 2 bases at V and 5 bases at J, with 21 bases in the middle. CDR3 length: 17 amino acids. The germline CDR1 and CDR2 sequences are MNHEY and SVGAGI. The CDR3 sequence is CASSYLYRRGLDYGYTF. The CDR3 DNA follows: TGTGCCAGCAGTTACCTCTACCGCCGGGGGCTGGATTATGGCTACACCTTC.

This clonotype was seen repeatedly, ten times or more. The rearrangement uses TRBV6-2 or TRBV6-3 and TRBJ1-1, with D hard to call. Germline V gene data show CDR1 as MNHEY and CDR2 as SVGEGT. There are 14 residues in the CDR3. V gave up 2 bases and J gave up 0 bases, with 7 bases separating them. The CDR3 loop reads CASSYGWVNTEAFF. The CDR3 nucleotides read TGTGCCAGCAGTTACGGATGGGTGAACACTGAAGCTTTCTTT.

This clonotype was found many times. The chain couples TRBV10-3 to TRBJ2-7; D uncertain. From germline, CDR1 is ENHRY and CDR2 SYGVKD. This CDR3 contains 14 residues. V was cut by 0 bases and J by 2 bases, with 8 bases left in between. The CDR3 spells CAISESIPTYEQYF. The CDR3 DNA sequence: TGTGCCATCAGTGAGTCGATCCCAACCTACGAGCAGTACTTC.

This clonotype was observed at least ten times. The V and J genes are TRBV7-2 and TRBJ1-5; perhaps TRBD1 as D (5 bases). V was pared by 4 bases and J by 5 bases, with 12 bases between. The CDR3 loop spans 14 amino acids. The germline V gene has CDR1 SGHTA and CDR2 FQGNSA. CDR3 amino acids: CASSWGRIDQPQHF. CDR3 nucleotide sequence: TGTGCCAGCAGCTGGGGCAGGATTGATCAGCCCCAGCATTTT.

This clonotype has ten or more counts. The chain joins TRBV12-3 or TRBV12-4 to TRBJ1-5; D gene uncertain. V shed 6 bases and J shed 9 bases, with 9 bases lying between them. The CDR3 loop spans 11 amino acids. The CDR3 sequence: CASSRMGPQHF. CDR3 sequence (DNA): TGTGCCAGCAGCCGGATGGGGCCCCAGCATTTT.

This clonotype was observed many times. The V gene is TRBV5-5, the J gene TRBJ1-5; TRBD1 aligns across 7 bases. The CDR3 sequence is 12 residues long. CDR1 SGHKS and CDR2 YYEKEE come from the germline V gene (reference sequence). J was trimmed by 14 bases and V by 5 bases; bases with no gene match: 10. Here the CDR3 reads CASSRTGAPEHF. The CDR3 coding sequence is TGTGCCAGCAGTCGAACAGGGGCTCCCGAGCATTTT. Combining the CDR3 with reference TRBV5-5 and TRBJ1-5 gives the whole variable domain DAGVTQSPTHLIKTRGQQVTLRCSPISGHKSVSWYQQVLGQGPQFIFQYYEKEERGRGNFPDRFSARQFPNYSSELNVNALLLGDSALYLCASSRTGAPEHFGDGTRLSIL.

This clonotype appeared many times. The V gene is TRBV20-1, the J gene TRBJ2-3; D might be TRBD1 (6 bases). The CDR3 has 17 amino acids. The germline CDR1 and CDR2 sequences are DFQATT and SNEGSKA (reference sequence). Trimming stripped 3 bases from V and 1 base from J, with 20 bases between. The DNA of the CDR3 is TGCAGTGCTAGCTACTTCGGGTCAGGGGCGGGCACAGATACGCAGTATTTT. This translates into CSASYFGSGAGTDTQYF.

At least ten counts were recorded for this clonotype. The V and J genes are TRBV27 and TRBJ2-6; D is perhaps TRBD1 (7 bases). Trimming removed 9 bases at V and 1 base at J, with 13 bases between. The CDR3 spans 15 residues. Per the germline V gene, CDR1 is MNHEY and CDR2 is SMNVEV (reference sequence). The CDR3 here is CASHRGGSGANVLTF. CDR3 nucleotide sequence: TGTGCCAGTCACAGGGGAGGATCTGGGGCCAACGTCCTGACTTTC.

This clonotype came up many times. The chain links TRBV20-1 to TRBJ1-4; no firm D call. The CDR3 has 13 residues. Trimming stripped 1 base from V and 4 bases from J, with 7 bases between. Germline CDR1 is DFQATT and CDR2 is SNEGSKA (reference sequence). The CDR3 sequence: CSARGGVNEKLFF. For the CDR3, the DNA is TGCAGTGCTAGAGGAGGAGTTAATGAAAAACTGTTTTTT.

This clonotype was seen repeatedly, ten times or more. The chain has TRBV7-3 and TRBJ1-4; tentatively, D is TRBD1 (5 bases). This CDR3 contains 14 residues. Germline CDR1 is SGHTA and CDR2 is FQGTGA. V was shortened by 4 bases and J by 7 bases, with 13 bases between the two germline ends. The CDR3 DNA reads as TGTGCCAGCAGCTCTTCAGGGTCTACTGAAAAACTGTTTTTT. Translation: CASSSSGSTEKLFF.

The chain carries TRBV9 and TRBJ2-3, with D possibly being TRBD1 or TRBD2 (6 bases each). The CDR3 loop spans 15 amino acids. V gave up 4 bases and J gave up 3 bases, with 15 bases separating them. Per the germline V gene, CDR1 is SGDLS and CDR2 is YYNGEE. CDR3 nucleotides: TGTGCCAGCAGCACAGGGTCCGCGGGGACAGATACGCAGTATTTT. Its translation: CASSTGSAGTDTQYF.

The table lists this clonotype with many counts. The CDR3 nucleotides are TGTGCCAGCAGCCAAGGCGAGGGCGTGTTTAATGAAAAACTGTTTTTT. Translation gives CASSQGEGVFNEKLFF. The chain is built from TRBV3-1 and TRBJ1-4; D call uncertain. V was shortened by 1 base and J by 4 bases, with 13 bases between the two germline ends. The CDR3 totals 16 residues. Looked up from germline, CDR1 is LGHDT and CDR2 is YNNKEL (reference sequence).

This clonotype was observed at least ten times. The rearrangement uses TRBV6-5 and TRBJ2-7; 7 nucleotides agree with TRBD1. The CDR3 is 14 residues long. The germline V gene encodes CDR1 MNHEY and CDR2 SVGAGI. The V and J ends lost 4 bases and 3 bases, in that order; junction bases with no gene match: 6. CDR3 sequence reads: CASSLEGQSYEQYF. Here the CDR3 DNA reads TGTGCCAGCAGTTTAGAGGGACAGAGCTACGAGCAGTACTTC.

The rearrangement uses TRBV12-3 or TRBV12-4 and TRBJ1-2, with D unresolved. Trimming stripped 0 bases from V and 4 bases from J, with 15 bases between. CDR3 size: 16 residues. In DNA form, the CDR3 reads TGTGCCAGCAGTTTAGCGACGCGGGATATGGGCTATGGCTACACCTTC. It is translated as CASSLATRDMGYGYTF.

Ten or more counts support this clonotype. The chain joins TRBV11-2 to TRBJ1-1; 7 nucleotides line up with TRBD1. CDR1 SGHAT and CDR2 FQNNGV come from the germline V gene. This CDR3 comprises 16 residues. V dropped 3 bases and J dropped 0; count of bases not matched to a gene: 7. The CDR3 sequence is CASSFRGLRMNTEAFF. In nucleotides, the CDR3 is TGTGCCAGCAGCTTCAGGGGGTTGAGGATGAACACTGAAGCTTTCTTT.

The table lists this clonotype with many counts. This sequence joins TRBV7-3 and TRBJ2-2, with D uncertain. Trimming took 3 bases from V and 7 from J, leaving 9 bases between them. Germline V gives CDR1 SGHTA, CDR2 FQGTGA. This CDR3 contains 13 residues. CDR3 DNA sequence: TGTGCCAGCAGCTTTTCAGTTGGCGGGGAGCTGTTTTTT. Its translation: CASSFSVGGELFF.

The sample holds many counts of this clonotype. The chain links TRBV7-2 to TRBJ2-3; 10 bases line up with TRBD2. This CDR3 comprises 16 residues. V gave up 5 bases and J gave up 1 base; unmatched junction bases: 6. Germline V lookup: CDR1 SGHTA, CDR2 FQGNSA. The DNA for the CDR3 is TGTGCCAGCAGCCCTACTAGCGGGGCCGGCACAGATACGCAGTATTTT. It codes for CASSPTSGAGTDTQYF.

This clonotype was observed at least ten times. The CDR3, as DNA: TGTGCCAGCAGTTACAAGTACCGGGACTTCGTCAATGAGCAGTTCTTC. This encodes CASSYKYRDFVNEQFF. The V call is TRBV6-5, the J call TRBJ2-1; a weak D match, TRBD2 (6 bases). Per the germline V gene, CDR1 is MNHEY and CDR2 is SVGAGI. This CDR3 has 16 amino acids. V was trimmed by 2 bases and J by 6 bases, leaving 17 bases between them.

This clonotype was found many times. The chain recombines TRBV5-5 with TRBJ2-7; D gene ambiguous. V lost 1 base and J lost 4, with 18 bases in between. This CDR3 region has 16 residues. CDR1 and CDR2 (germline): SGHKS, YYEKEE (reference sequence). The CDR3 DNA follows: TGTGCCAGCAGCTTGAGGGCCACGGCAATCCTATACGAGCAGTACTTC. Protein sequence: CASSLRATAILYEQYF.

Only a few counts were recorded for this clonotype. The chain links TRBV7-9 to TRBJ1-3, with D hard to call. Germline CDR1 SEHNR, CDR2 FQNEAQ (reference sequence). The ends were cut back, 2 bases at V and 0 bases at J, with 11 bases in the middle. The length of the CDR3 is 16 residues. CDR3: CASSLNPQASGNTIYF. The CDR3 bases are TGTGCCAGCAGCTTAAATCCCCAGGCCTCTGGAAACACCATATATTTT.

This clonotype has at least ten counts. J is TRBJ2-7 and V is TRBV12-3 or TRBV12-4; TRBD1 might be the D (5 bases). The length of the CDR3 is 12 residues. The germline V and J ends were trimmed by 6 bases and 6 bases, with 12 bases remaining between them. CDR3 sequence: CASSTHTGEQYF. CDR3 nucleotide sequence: TGTGCCAGCAGCACTCATACAGGCGAGCAGTACTTC.

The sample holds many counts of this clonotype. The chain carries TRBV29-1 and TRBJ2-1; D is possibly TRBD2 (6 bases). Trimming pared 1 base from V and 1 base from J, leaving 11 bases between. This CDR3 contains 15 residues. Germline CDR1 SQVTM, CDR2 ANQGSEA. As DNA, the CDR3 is TGCAGCGTTGAAGGTACCGGAGGGTCCTACAATGAGCAGTTCTTC. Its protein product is CSVEGTGGSYNEQFF.

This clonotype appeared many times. The chain's CDR3 is CSAAPRGLDTQYF. CDR3 coding DNA: TGCAGTGCCGCCCCGCGGGGGCTCGATACGCAGTATTTT. The chain links TRBV20-1 to TRBJ2-3; maybe TRBD2 (7 bases). Trimming took off 6 bases at V and 6 bases at J, with 16 bases between the two ends. Germline V gene sequence: CDR1 DFQATT, CDR2 SNEGSKA (reference sequence). The CDR3 is made up of 13 amino acids.

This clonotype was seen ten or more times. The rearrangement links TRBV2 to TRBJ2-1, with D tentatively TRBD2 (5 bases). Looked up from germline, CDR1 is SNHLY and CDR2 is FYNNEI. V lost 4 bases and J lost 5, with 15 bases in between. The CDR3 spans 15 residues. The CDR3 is CASSVSWGANNEQFF. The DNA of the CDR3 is TGTGCCAGCAGTGTCTCATGGGGAGCCAACAATGAGCAGTTCTTC.

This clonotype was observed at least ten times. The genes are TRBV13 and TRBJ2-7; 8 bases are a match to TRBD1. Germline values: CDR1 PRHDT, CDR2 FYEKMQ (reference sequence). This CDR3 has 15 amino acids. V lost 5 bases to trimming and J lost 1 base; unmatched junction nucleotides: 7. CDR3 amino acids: CASSLRTGRSYEQYF. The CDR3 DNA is TGTGCCAGCAGCCTTAGGACAGGGAGGTCCTACGAGCAGTACTTC.

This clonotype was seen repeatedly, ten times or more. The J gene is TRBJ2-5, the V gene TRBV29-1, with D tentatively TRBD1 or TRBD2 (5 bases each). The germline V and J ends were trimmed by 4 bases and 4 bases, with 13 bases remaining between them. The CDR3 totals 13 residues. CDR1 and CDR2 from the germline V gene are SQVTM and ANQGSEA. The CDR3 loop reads CSVGRYGGETQYF. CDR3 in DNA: TGCAGCGTTGGTCGATATGGGGGAGAGACCCAGTACTTC.

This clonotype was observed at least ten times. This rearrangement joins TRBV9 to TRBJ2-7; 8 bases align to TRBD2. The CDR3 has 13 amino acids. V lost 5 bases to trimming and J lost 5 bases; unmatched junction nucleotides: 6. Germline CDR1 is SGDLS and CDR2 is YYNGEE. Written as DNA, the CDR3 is TGTGCCAGCAGTGCGGGGGGCAGGGACGAGCAGTACTTC. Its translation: CASSAGGRDEQYF.

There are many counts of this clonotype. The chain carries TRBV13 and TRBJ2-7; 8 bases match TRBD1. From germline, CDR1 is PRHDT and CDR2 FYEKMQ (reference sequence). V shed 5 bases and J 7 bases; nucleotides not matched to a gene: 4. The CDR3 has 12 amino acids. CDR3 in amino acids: CASSATGEEQYF. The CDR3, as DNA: TGTGCCAGCAGCGCGACAGGGGAAGAGCAGTACTTC.

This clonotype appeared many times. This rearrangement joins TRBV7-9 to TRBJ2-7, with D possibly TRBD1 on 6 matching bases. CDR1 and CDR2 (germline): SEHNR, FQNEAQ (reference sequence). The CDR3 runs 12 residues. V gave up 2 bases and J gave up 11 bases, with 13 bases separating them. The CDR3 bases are TGTGCCAGCAGCTTACTCGGCCACAGGGAGTACTTC. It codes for CASSLLGHREYF.

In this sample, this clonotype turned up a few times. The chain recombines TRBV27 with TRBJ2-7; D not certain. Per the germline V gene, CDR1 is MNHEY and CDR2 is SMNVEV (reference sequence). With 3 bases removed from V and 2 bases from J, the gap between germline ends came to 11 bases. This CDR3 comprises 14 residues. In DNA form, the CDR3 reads TGTGCCAGCAGTTTGATAGGCACGACCTACGAGCAGTACTTC. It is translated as CASSLIGTTYEQYF.

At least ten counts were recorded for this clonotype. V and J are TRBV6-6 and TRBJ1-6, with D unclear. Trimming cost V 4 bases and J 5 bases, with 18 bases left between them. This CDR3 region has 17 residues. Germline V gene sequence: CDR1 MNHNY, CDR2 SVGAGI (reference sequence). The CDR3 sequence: CASSWPRSGQDNSPLHF. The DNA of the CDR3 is TGTGCCAGCAGTTGGCCCAGGAGCGGCCAGGATAATTCACCCCTCCACTTT.

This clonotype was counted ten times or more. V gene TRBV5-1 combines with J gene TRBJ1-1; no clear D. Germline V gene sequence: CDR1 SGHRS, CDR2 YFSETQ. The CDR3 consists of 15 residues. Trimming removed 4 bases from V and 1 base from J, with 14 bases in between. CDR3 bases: TGCGCCAGCAGCGGGGTGGTGGGCCGGAACACTGAAGCTTTCTTT. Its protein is CASSGVVGRNTEAFF.